This T cell receptor beta chain came from a study of CD8 T cells in Susac syndrome (dated by TCRdb to between 2018 and 2021). A note on the overall study: Of the Susac syndrome patients who were sequenced, about eight were in clinical remission while about six had clinically active disease. At the time of blood withdrawal, Susac syndrome patients were either therapy-naive, taking corticosteroids (with some also receiving IVIg), or on IVIg alone. Whether CD8+ T cell activation and differentiation in Susac syndrome was antigen driven was tested using repertoire sequencing.

The CDR3 numbers 12 residues from cysteine through phenylalanine. Only the CDR3 DNA stays, 36 bases, in frame from base 1. V loses 4 bases of germline sequence and J loses 0 bases, and the interval between the two ends is 7 bases. Based on the germline V gene, the CDR1 and CDR2 sequences are SQVTM and ANQGSEA. RNA was extracted using the RNeasy kit, and roughly 0.45 to 1 ug of the RNA was reverse transcribed with random hexamers. TCR beta CDR3 regions were amplified with the immunoSEQ multiplex PCR assay covering 54 Vbeta and 13 Jbeta segments. PCR amplification bias was corrected using a synthetic template baseline for primer optimization and computational correction. The authors' pipeline ran thus. Reads were annotated to V, D and J genes according to IMGT and were analyzed with immunoSEQ Analyzer, with only productive sequences retained. Clonality was computed as one minus Shannon entropy normalized by log2 of the number of productive unique sequences. For each patient and control, public and private clones were evaluated among the 100 most prevalent clones. Clones were defined as Susac-specific if absent from the healthy and MS cohorts, from over a thousand published viral clones and from other ImmuneACCESS disease sequences. TCRdb's own reprocessing of the public reads used fastp at Q25 and MiXCR and kept productive beta chains. All rows with the same CDR3 protein become a single entry with the most common DNA and genes. It is TCRdb's table, rather than the study itself, that gives the V and J calls and clone size. Across this sample there are under 200,000 distinct CDR3 sequences, with 94% seen only once. The ten largest clones capture over 0.095% of the sample.

Turning to this clonotype: This receptor's antigen is unknown. Base qualities are not recorded, but no much larger clone differs from it by a single base.

Study-wide conclusions, independent of this receptor: The study acknowledged that relatively few individuals were included in the TCR sequencing and HLA analysis. The CD4+ T cell repertoire of patients with Susac syndrome showed no detectable clonal expansion.

Peripheral blood CD8+ and CD4+ T cells from healthy donors, Susac syndrome patients and multiple sclerosis patients were profiled using high-throughput TCR beta sequencing. Susac syndrome patients met recently defined diagnostic criteria for definite or probable disease. Bulk CD8+ and CD4+ T cells were purified by magnetic negative isolation, while CD8+ TEMRA cells were enriched using FACS. Blood was collected in EDTA tubes and processed within 24 hours, with PBMCs isolated through density gradient centrifugation. PBMCs intended for TCR sequencing were frozen in liquid nitrogen and were later thawed in a 37 degrees C water bath. The sorted or isolated CD4+, CD8+ and CD8+ TEMRA cells had a purity of 90% or higher.

The sequence was collected from a human donor with Susac syndrome. The sequence is built from TRBV29-1 and TRBJ2-7; the D gene cannot be resolved reliably. The material sequenced was CD4+ T cells from PBMCs. The DNA reads TGCAGCGTTGGCCACCGCTCCTACGAGCAGTACTTC. Its protein reads: CSVGHRSYEQYF.